These 27 T cell receptor beta chains came from one sample sequenced in a study of CD8+ T cells in alopecia areata. As for treatment: oral pan-JAK inhibitor, 5-10 mg twice daily. Following RNA extraction, reverse transcription yielded cDNA that acted as the sequencing template. Sequencing used immunoSEQ multiplex PCR; TCRdb keeps in-frame clones, though not all of them. The repertoire holds about 100,000 clones, with 60% as singletons. Source: CD8+ T cells sorted from blood, taken between weeks 55 and 65, from a patient treated with tofacitinib. These receptors originate from a human donor with alopecia areata.

This clone showed up just a few times. The chain is built from TRBV5-1 and TRBJ2-1, with 12 positions matching TRBD1. The CDR3 runs to 14 residues. CDR1 and CDR2 from the germline V gene are SGHRS and YFSETQ. V was clipped by 3 bases and J by 10 bases; unmatched bases: 5. The CDR3 DNA follows: TGCGCCAGCAGCTCGGGACAGGGGGCGGAGGAGCAGTTCTTC. Amino acid sequence: CASSSGQGAEEQFF.

The genes are TRBV27 and TRBJ2-1, with TRBD1 matching 7 bases. The CDR3 is 15 residues long. Germline CDR1 reads MNHEY; CDR2 reads SMNVEV (reference sequence). Trimming removed 5 bases from V and 6 bases from J; junction bases left unmatched: 10. The CDR3 sequence: CASSLPGQARNEQFF. As DNA, the CDR3 is TGTGCCAGCAGTCTACCCGGACAGGCGCGCAATGAGCAGTTCTTC.

This clone was observed a handful of times. The CDR3 loop reads CASSLFQGTEAFF. CDR3 DNA: TGTGCCAGCAGTTTATTTCAGGGCACTGAAGCTTTCTTT. The chain carries TRBV27 and TRBJ1-1; a possible D gene is TRBD1 (5 bases). From germline, CDR1 is MNHEY and CDR2 SMNVEV (reference sequence). V shed 1 base and J shed 4 bases, with 7 bases lying between them. The CDR3 extends over 13 amino acids.

This clone has a handful of counts. This chain links TRBV5-1 with TRBJ2-1; TRBD1 matches 8 bases. Germline V gives CDR1 SGHRS, CDR2 YFSETQ. The trim removed 4 bases at V and 4 bases at J, leaving 10 bases unmatched. The CDR3 loop spans 16 amino acids. This CDR3 reads CASSAEDRDLYNEQFF. For the CDR3, the DNA is TGCGCCAGCAGCGCGGAGGACAGGGACCTTTACAATGAGCAGTTCTTC. Supplemented by reference TRBV5-1 and TRBJ2-1, the full variable domain reads KAGVTQTPRYLIKTRGQQVTLSCSPISGHRSVSWYQQTPGQGLQFLFEYFSETQRNKGNFPGRFSGRQFSNSRSEMNVSTLELGDSALYLCASSAEDRDLYNEQFFGPGTRLTVL.

The table lists this clone with a few counts. The chain carries TRBV5-6 and TRBJ1-2; no definite D call. V was cut by 3 bases and J by 7 bases, with 16 bases left in between. Per germline, CDR1 SGHDT and CDR2 YYEEEE. The CDR3 is made up of 14 amino acids. The CDR3 nucleotides are TGTGCCAGCAGCTCCGGGAGTGCTCCACGTGGCTACACCTTC. It codes for CASSSGSAPRGYTF.

This clone is a singleton in its sample. The V gene is TRBV27, the J gene TRBJ1-5; unclear D gene. The CDR3 is 14 amino acids. V shed 4 bases and J shed 4 bases, with 11 bases lying between them. Germline assignment: CDR1 MNHEY and CDR2 SMNVEV (reference sequence). The CDR3 bases are TGTGCCAGCAGTTCAACCCCGTGGAATCAGCCCCAGCATTTT. This translates into CASSSTPWNQPQHF.

The genes are TRBV2 and TRBJ2-1; 7 nucleotides agree with TRBD1. CDR1 is SNHLY, CDR2 FYNNEI, per germline. The V gene end was trimmed by 7 bases and the J gene end by 7 bases; junction bases not matched to a gene: 13. The length of the CDR3 is 15 residues. This chain's CDR3 is CASKTGTVAENEQFF. CDR3 coding DNA: TGTGCCAGCAAGACCGGGACAGTGGCTGAGAATGAGCAGTTCTTC. The complete variable domain, with remaining parts taken from reference TRBV2 and TRBJ2-1, reads EPEVTQTPSHQVTQMGQEVILRCVPISNHLYFYWYRQILGQKVEFLVSFYNNEISEKSEIFDDQFSVERPDGSNFTLKIRSTKLEDSAMYFCASKTGTVAENEQFFGPGTRLTVL.

The J gene is TRBJ1-5, the V gene TRBV4-1; D is unclear. V lost 0 bases and J lost 0, with 6 bases in between. CDR1 and CDR2 (germline): MGHRA, YSYEKL. This CDR3 is 15 amino acids long. CDR3 DNA sequence: TGCGCCAGCAGCCAAGAGACGGTTAGCAATCAGCCCCAGCATTTT. Amino acid sequence: CASSQETVSNQPQHF.

This clone appeared a single time. This chain joins TRBV7-9 and TRBJ2-2; the D is unclear. The CDR3 consists of 13 residues. Germline V gene sequence: CDR1 SEHNR, CDR2 FQNEAQ (reference sequence). V lost 11 bases and J lost 1, with 11 bases in between. CDR3 sequence: CADTRLNTGELFF. The CDR3 DNA reads TGTGCCGATACCCGACTGAACACCGGGGAGCTGTTTTTT.

This chain joins TRBV14 and TRBJ2-3, with D possibly matching TRBD1 (7 bases). The germline V gene encodes CDR1 SGHDN and CDR2 FVKESK. The CDR3 totals 12 residues. V dropped 6 bases and J dropped 9 bases, with 13 bases sitting between them. CDR3 sequence reads: CASRDREETQYF. Written as DNA, the CDR3 is TGTGCCAGCAGAGACAGGGAGGAAACGCAGTATTTT.

The CDR3 sequence is CASSERDRNQPQHF. CDR3 nucleotide sequence: TGTGCCAGCAGTGAACGCGACAGAAATCAGCCCCAGCATTTT. The rearrangement uses TRBV2 and TRBJ1-5; D may be TRBD1 (5 bases). Germline CDR1 SNHLY, CDR2 FYNNEI. Trimming left V 2 bases short and J 4 bases short, with 9 bases between. The CDR3 contains 14 residues. Full variable domain (outside the CDR3, taken from reference TRBV2 and TRBJ1-5): EPEVTQTPSHQVTQMGQEVILRCVPISNHLYFYWYRQILGQKVEFLVSFYNNEISEKSEIFDDQFSVERPDGSNFTLKIRSTKLEDSAMYFCASSERDRNQPQHFGDGTRLSIL.

The chain joins TRBV18 to TRBJ2-3; D call uncertain. Trimming pared 3 bases from V and 6 bases from J, leaving 16 bases between. The CDR3 loop spans 15 amino acids. Germline values: CDR1 KGHSH, CDR2 LQKENI. The CDR3 sequence is CASSPVDSSWDTQYF. As DNA, the CDR3 is TGTGCCAGCTCACCGGTCGATTCTAGTTGGGATACGCAGTATTTT.

V usage is TRBV6-6 and J usage is TRBJ2-5, with 10 bases matching TRBD2. This CDR3 is built from 13 residues. The J segment lost 3 bases and the V segment lost 6 bases, leaving 1 base of the junction unmatched. CDR1 and CDR2 from the germline V gene are MNHNY and SVGAGI (reference sequence). The CDR3 nucleotides read TGTGCCAGCAGAAGCGGGGGGGAAGAGACCCAGTACTTC. This translates into CASRSGGEETQYF.

Concerning this clone itself: Relative to the germline gene, one junction end is altered; a read error may explain this. V is TRBV7-7 and J is TRBJ2-3; tentatively, D is TRBD2 (5 bases). The CDR3 extends over 13 amino acids. Germline V lookup: CDR1 SSHAT, CDR2 FNYEAQ (reference sequence). CDR3 residues: CASSSGVADTQYF. CDR3 coding DNA: TGTGCTAGCAGCTCCGGGGTCGCAGATACGCAGTATTTT.

The J gene is TRBJ2-7, the V gene TRBV6-4, with D uncertain. Trimming took 6 bases from V and 1 from J, leaving 13 bases between them. The CDR3 sequence is 14 residues long. In germline, CDR1 is MRHNA, CDR2 SNTAGT. CDR3 amino acids: CASRISDGSYEQYF. For the CDR3, the DNA is TGTGCCAGCAGAATTTCGGACGGTTCCTACGAGCAGTACTTC.

V and J are TRBV7-6 and TRBJ2-1; 7 nucleotides match TRBD1. This CDR3 is built from 14 residues. The V segment lost 5 bases and the J segment 7 bases; nucleotides outside the gene matches: 8. Germline assignment: CDR1 SGHVS and CDR2 FNYEAQ. The CDR3: CASSHAGTANEQFF. The CDR3 bases are TGTGCCAGCAGCCATGCCGGGACAGCTAATGAGCAGTTCTTC.

Only one count was recorded for this clone. V gene TRBV13 combines with J gene TRBJ2-3, with no clear D. Germline values: CDR1 PRHDT, CDR2 FYEKMQ (reference sequence). V lost 6 bases, J lost 5 bases, and 12 bases lay in between. This CDR3 has 13 residues. CDR3: CASSPPLRDTQYF. The CDR3 region has the DNA TGTGCCAGCAGTCCACCCCTGCGAGATACGCAGTATTTT.

The chain couples TRBV7-6 to TRBJ2-3; D is ambiguous. The CDR3 contains 12 residues. V dropped 8 bases and J dropped 0 bases, with 6 bases sitting between them. Germline V gene lookup returns CDR1 SGHVS and CDR2 FNYEAQ. CDR3 DNA: TGTGCCAGCGGATCCAGCACAGATACGCAGTATTTT. Translation gives CASGSSTDTQYF.

The rearrangement links TRBV9 to TRBJ2-3; D is uncertain. CDR3 length: 12 amino acids. CDR1 SGDLS and CDR2 YYNGEE come from the germline V gene. The V and J ends lost 3 bases and 10 bases respectively, with 12 bases between them. CDR3 amino acids: CASSAGPEAQYF. The CDR3 coding sequence is TGTGCCAGCAGCGCCGGTCCCGAAGCGCAGTATTTT. Combining the CDR3 with reference TRBV9 and TRBJ2-3 gives the whole variable domain DSGVTQTPKHLITATGQRVTLRCSPRSGDLSVYWYQQSLDQGLQFLIQYYNGEERAKGNILERFSAQQFPDLHSELNLSSLELGDSALYFCASSAGPEAQYFGPGTRLTVL.

This chain uses TRBV10-3 with TRBJ1-3, with TRBD1 as a possible D gene (5 bases). This CDR3 has 16 amino acids. CDR1 ENHRY and CDR2 SYGVKD come from the germline V gene. V was cut by 10 bases and J by 0 bases, with 19 bases left in between. The CDR3 sequence is CATHGATVISGNTIYF. CDR3 sequence (DNA): TGTGCCACGCACGGGGCCACGGTAATCTCTGGAAACACCATATATTTT.

This clone was seen more than once but under ten times. This chain links TRBV7-9 with TRBJ2-3; maybe TRBD1 (6 bases). The germline CDR1 and CDR2 sequences are SEHNR and FQNEAQ (reference sequence). Trimming removed 5 bases at V and 2 bases at J, with 17 bases between. The CDR3 extends over 16 amino acids. For the CDR3, the DNA is TGTGCCAGCAGCCCGACGAACAGGGTGATCACAGATACGCAGTATTTT. As protein: CASSPTNRVITDTQYF.

The chain recombines TRBV10-2 with TRBJ2-5, with D tentatively TRBD2 (6 bases). V lost 4 bases and J lost 13, with 13 bases in between. The CDR3 has 11 amino acids. The germline CDR1 and CDR2 sequences are WSHSY and SAAADI. The CDR3 sequence is CASSAGTLPYF. The CDR3 bases are TGCGCCAGCAGTGCCGGGACTCTCCCGTACTTC.

The J gene is TRBJ1-5, the V gene TRBV27; tentative D call: TRBD1 (6 bases). The CDR3 covers 17 residues. The ends were cut back, 0 bases at V and 9 bases at J, with 21 bases in the middle. CDR1 is MNHEY and CDR2 is SMNVEV in the germline V gene (reference sequence). The CDR3 is CASSLSYGGSSPRPQHF. The CDR3 nucleotides are TGTGCCAGCAGTTTATCTTATGGGGGCAGCTCCCCGCGGCCCCAGCATTTT.

This clone has only one observation. CDR3 in amino acids: CASRSRDRTKANYGYTF. CDR3 nucleotide sequence: TGTGCCAGCAGGTCTCGGGACAGAACCAAAGCTAACTATGGCTACACCTTC. The chain couples TRBV2 to TRBJ1-2; 7 bases line up with TRBD1. After removal of 6 bases from V and 0 bases from J, the junction contained 13 bases not matched to a gene. Germline CDR1 is SNHLY and CDR2 is FYNNEI. The CDR3 totals 17 residues.

The V gene is TRBV23-1, the J gene TRBJ2-7, with unresolved D. TRBV23-1 is assigned to the ORF class and has an uncertain function. Trimming pared 0 bases from V and 2 bases from J, leaving 8 bases between. The CDR3 is 14 amino acids. In nucleotides, the CDR3 is TGCGCCAGCAGTCAATCAGGTGCGACCTACGAGCAGTACTTC. It translates to CASSQSGATYEQYF.

The rearrangement links TRBV11-2 to TRBJ2-1; no clear D. CDR3 length: 11 residues. Between the trimmed V and J ends, which lost 7 bases and 8 bases, there was a span of 9 bases. CDR1 SGHAT and CDR2 FQNNGV come from the germline V gene. The CDR3 DNA is TGTGCCAGCACCGATATAGATGAGCAGTTCTTC. This encodes CASTDIDEQFF.

The genes are TRBV6-5 and TRBJ2-7; weak D call: TRBD1 (6 bases). Germline V gene lookup returns CDR1 MNHEY and CDR2 SVGAGI. Between the trimmed V and J ends, which lost 8 bases and 2 bases, there was a span of 13 bases. The CDR3 spans 13 residues. The CDR3 DNA follows: TGTGCCAGCCTCCAACAGGGTACCTACGAGCAGTACTTC. Translated, it gives CASLQQGTYEQYF.